These 29 T cell receptor beta chains originate from one sample sequenced in a study of T cell responses to AZD1222 COVID-19 vaccine. Repertoires were generated with immunoSEQ multiplex PCR, while TCRdb's copy carries only in-frame clones and drops some. Among around 150,000 clones listed, 70% to 90% were seen once. The material was peripheral blood, obtained on day 0 of AZD1222 vaccination. The receptors derive from an adult in good health.

This clone was detected a few times. The chain links TRBV20-1 to TRBJ1-1; 7 bases are shared with TRBD1. The CDR3 loop spans 10 amino acids. J lost 11 bases, V lost 6 bases, and 6 bases had no gene match. CDR1 and CDR2 (germline): DFQATT, SNEGSKA (reference sequence). CDR3 nucleotides: TGCAGTGCCCTGGACAGGCTGGCTTTCTTT. Encoded protein: CSALDRLAFF.

The rearrangement joins TRBV7-3 to TRBJ1-4, with no clear D. Germline-derived CDR1 and CDR2 are SGHTA and FQGTGA. The ends were cut back, 3 bases at V and 0 bases at J, with 8 bases in the middle. The CDR3 is 15 residues long. In nucleotides, the CDR3 is TGTGCCAGCAGCTTGGCACAAGCAACTAATGAAAAACTGTTTTTT. Its translation: CASSLAQATNEKLFF.

This sequence joins TRBV7-2 and TRBJ1-1; 8 bases match TRBD1. Germline loops: CDR1 SGHTA, CDR2 FQGNSA. V dropped 2 bases and J dropped 4; count of bases not matched to a gene: 9. This CDR3 comprises 16 residues. The DNA of the CDR3 is TGTGCCAGCAGCTTATATCAGGGGGCGACTTTCACTGAAGCTTTCTTT. As protein: CASSLYQGATFTEAFF.

V is TRBV28 and J is TRBJ1-1; D might be TRBD1 (5 bases). Per the germline V gene, CDR1 is MDHEN and CDR2 is SYDVKM. This CDR3 has 15 residues. V lost 5 bases, J lost 4 bases, and 17 bases lay in between. DNA of the CDR3: TGTGCCAGCAGTCCCAGTCTGGGGGTCGGCACTGAAGCTTTCTTT. This codes for CASSPSLGVGTEAFF.

V gene TRBV11-3 combines with J gene TRBJ2-7; either TRBD1 or TRBD2 may supply D (5 bases each). The V end lost 5 bases, the J end lost 2 bases, and 16 bases lay between the germline ends. Per germline, CDR1 SGHNT and CDR2 YENEEA. The CDR3 is 15 residues long. The CDR3 loop reads CASSTSEGPPYEQYF. The CDR3 nucleotides read TGTGCCAGCAGCACTTCCGAGGGGCCCCCCTACGAGCAGTACTTC. The full variable domain, rest sourced from reference TRBV11-3 and TRBJ2-7, is EAGVVQSPRYKIIEKKQPVAFWCNPISGHNTLYWYLQNLGQGPELLIRYENEEAVDDSQLPKDRFSAERLKGVDSTLKIQPAELGDSAVYLCASSTSEGPPYEQYFGPGTRLTVT.

The chain carries TRBV7-9 and TRBJ2-2; possible D gene TRBD1, 5 bases. From germline, CDR1 is SEHNR and CDR2 FQNEAQ (reference sequence). The CDR3 consists of 15 residues. Deletions cut 5 bases from V and 2 bases from J, with 12 bases between. Here the CDR3 reads CASSRDRPNTGELFF. The CDR3 DNA reads as TGTGCCAGCAGCCGAGACAGACCAAACACCGGGGAGCTGTTTTTT.

CDR3 bases: TGTGCCAGCAGCCAGACAGGGAGGGAAGCTTTCTTT. Its protein is CASSQTGREAFF. This rearrangement joins TRBV6-5 to TRBJ1-1; 7 bases map to TRBD1. There are 12 residues in the CDR3. With 6 bases clipped from V and 8 bases from J, the junction kept 6 bases outside the gene matches. The germline V gene has CDR1 MNHEY and CDR2 SVGAGI.

The V gene is TRBV7-9, the J gene TRBJ2-1, with 11 bases identical to TRBD1. The germline gives CDR1 SEHNR, CDR2 FQNEAQ (reference sequence). The CDR3 runs to 14 residues. The V segment lost 7 bases and the J segment 8 bases; nucleotides outside the gene matches: 7. The CDR3 loop is CASKPGQGVYEQFF. In DNA, the CDR3 is TGTGCCAGCAAACCGGGACAGGGGGTCTATGAGCAGTTCTTC. Full variable domain (outside the CDR3, taken from reference TRBV7-9 and TRBJ2-1): DTGVSQNPRHKITKRGQNVTFRCDPISEHNRLYWYRQTLGQGPEFLTYFQNEAQLEKSRLLSDRFSAERPKGSFSTLEIQRTEQGDSAMYLCASKPGQGVYEQFFGPGTRLTVL.

The chain employs TRBV6-5 and TRBJ2-7; D is perhaps TRBD1 or TRBD2 (5 bases each). The CDR3 is 15 amino acids. V gave up 6 bases and J gave up 4 bases, with 19 bases separating them. Germline assignment: CDR1 MNHEY and CDR2 SVGAGI. This chain's CDR3 is CASSPYGDGRYEQYF. Here the CDR3 DNA reads TGTGCCAGCAGCCCCTACGGGGACGGAAGATACGAGCAGTACTTC.

This chain links TRBV4-1 with TRBJ1-6; 9 bases are a match to TRBD1. The V and J ends lost 1 base and 9 bases, in that order; junction bases with no gene match: 7. The CDR3 extends over 16 amino acids. Germline V gene data show CDR1 as MGHRA and CDR2 as YSYEKL. The CDR3 nucleotides read TGCGCCAGCAGCCAAGCCTCGGGACAGGGAAGTTCACCCCTCCACTTT. The encoded protein is CASSQASGQGSSPLHF.

V usage is TRBV6-5 and J usage is TRBJ1-1, with D unresolved. The CDR3 loop spans 14 amino acids. CDR1 and CDR2 from the germline V gene are MNHEY and SVGAGI. V was clipped by 8 bases and J by 2 bases, with 15 bases between them. This CDR3 is CASGEPGRNTEAFF. DNA for the CDR3: TGTGCCAGCGGGGAGCCCGGCAGAAACACTGAAGCTTTCTTT.

The chain is built from TRBV11-2 and TRBJ2-7, with D possibly being TRBD2 (6 bases). The CDR3 spans 15 residues. Germline assignment: CDR1 SGHAT and CDR2 FQNNGV. Trimming pared 1 base from V and 2 bases from J, leaving 12 bases between. As DNA, the CDR3 is TGTGCCAGCAGCTTAGTAGGGACGGGAGCCTACGAGCAGTACTTC. This gives the protein CASSLVGTGAYEQYF.

The gene calls are TRBV2 and TRBJ2-1; D is possibly TRBD2 (6 bases). Trimming removed 6 bases at V and 6 bases at J, with 15 bases between. The germline V gene encodes CDR1 SNHLY and CDR2 FYNNEI. The CDR3 loop spans 14 amino acids. The CDR3 sequence: CASRSRRDSNEQFF. In DNA, the CDR3 is TGTGCCAGCAGATCCCGAAGGGACTCCAATGAGCAGTTCTTC.

The rearrangement joins TRBV30 to TRBJ2-1, with 8 positions matching TRBD2. V lost 4 bases and J lost 10; bases outside the gene matches: 9. Germline values: CDR1 GTSNPN, CDR2 SVGIG (reference sequence). The CDR3 sequence is 13 residues long. This CDR3 is CAWTSGSVWEQFF. CDR3 DNA: TGTGCCTGGACTAGCGGGTCGGTTTGGGAGCAGTTCTTC.

The V gene is TRBV5-1, the J gene TRBJ2-7; 7 bases fit TRBD1. The V gene's germline CDR1 is SGHRS and CDR2 YFSETQ. Trimming cost V 4 bases and J 6 bases; bases outside gene matches: 13. The CDR3 extends over 15 amino acids. CDR3 coding DNA: TGCGCCAGCAGCCAGAACCTAGACAGGGCAGGCGAGCAGTACTTC. Translated, it gives CASSQNLDRAGEQYF.

V is TRBV19 and J is TRBJ1-2; no reliable D call. This CDR3 contains 12 residues. V was clipped by 3 bases and J by 7 bases, with 9 bases between them. Per germline, CDR1 LNHDA and CDR2 SQIVND (reference sequence). The CDR3 DNA reads as TGTGCCAGTAGTATCCCGGGGTCTGGCTACACCTTC. This translates into CASSIPGSGYTF.

V and J are TRBV7-9 and TRBJ1-1; TRBD1 is a possible D gene (6 bases). The V and J ends lost 1 base and 4 bases respectively, with 16 bases between them. The CDR3 length is 16 residues. Germline V gives CDR1 SEHNR, CDR2 FQNEAQ (reference sequence). The CDR3 region is CASSLGDKPRVTEAFF. In DNA form, the CDR3 reads TGTGCCAGCAGCTTAGGGGACAAACCAAGAGTCACTGAAGCTTTCTTT.

The rearrangement joins TRBV5-1 to TRBJ2-1, with D unresolved. Trimming stripped 4 bases from V and 0 bases from J, with 14 bases between. The CDR3 sequence is 16 residues long. Germline-derived CDR1 and CDR2 are SGHRS and YFSETQ. The CDR3 sequence: CASSPPTLSSYNEQFF. CDR3 DNA sequence: TGCGCCAGCAGCCCGCCTACGTTGAGCTCCTACAATGAGCAGTTCTTC.

J is TRBJ1-1 and V is TRBV20-1; D may be TRBD1 (6 bases). Germline V lookup: CDR1 DFQATT, CDR2 SNEGSKA (reference sequence). V was cut by 3 bases and J by 0 bases, with 17 bases left in between. There are 16 residues in the CDR3. CDR3 nucleotide sequence: TGCAGTGCTAGTCGGCCCGGGGGCGTCATGAACACTGAAGCTTTCTTT. It yields the protein CSASRPGGVMNTEAFF.

V is TRBV19 and J is TRBJ2-7; 7 nucleotides align to TRBD2. The CDR3 has 14 amino acids. Germline values: CDR1 LNHDA, CDR2 SQIVND (reference sequence). Trimming cost V 1 base and J 6 bases; bases outside gene matches: 6. CDR3 residues: CASSIAGGVGEQYF. CDR3 DNA: TGTGCCAGTAGTATAGCGGGAGGAGTAGGCGAGCAGTACTTC.

The J gene is TRBJ1-6, the V gene TRBV5-5; a weak D match, TRBD1 (5 bases). Germline loops: CDR1 SGHKS, CDR2 YYEKEE (reference sequence). The CDR3 has 15 amino acids. V dropped 4 bases and J dropped 7 bases, with 15 bases sitting between them. The CDR3 spells CASSAETVGNSPLHF. The DNA for the CDR3 is TGTGCCAGCAGCGCAGAGACAGTTGGGAATTCACCCCTCCACTTT.

J is TRBJ2-1 and V is TRBV27, with a weak D call TRBD2 (6 bases). The V gene's germline CDR1 is MNHEY and CDR2 SMNVEV (reference sequence). Trimming pared 3 bases from V and 0 bases from J, leaving 15 bases between. The CDR3 is 17 residues long. CDR3 nucleotides: TGTGCCAGCAGTTTGATTGTATACGGGAGCTCCTACAATGAGCAGTTCTTC. It is translated as CASSLIVYGSSYNEQFF.

The V and J genes are TRBV25-1 and TRBJ2-6; D not certain. Trimming cost V 0 bases and J 0 bases, with 0 bases left between them. The length of the CDR3 is 14 residues. Germline V lookup: CDR1 MGHDK, CDR2 SYGVNS. The CDR3 here is CASSEYSGANVLTF. For the CDR3, the DNA is TGTGCCAGCAGTGAATACTCTGGGGCCAACGTCCTGACTTTC.

The chain employs TRBV6-1 and TRBJ1-5, with D tentatively TRBD1 (6 bases). The V gene's germline CDR1 is MNHNS and CDR2 SASEGT. CDR3 length equals 14 residues. The ends were cut back, 3 bases at V and 3 bases at J, with 9 bases in the middle. CDR3 in DNA: TGTGCCAGCAGTGACCAGGGGACCAATCAGCCCCAGCATTTT. Translating gives CASSDQGTNQPQHF.

This rearrangement joins TRBV5-1 to TRBJ2-3; D not resolved. This CDR3 comprises 17 residues. V lost 3 bases, J lost 0 bases, and 17 bases lay in between. Germline-derived CDR1 and CDR2 are SGHRS and YFSETQ. CDR3 nucleotide sequence: TGCGCCAGCAGCTCACCCCCCTCGCGGTCGAGCACAGATACGCAGTATTTT. As protein: CASSSPPSRSSTDTQYF. The variable domain in full, with the rest retrieved from reference TRBV5-1 and TRBJ2-3, is KAGVTQTPRYLIKTRGQQVTLSCSPISGHRSVSWYQQTPGQGLQFLFEYFSETQRNKGNFPGRFSGRQFSNSRSEMNVSTLELGDSALYLCASSSPPSRSSTDTQYFGPGTRLTVL.

The chain uses TRBV2 and TRBJ1-4; D not certain. CDR1 and CDR2 from the germline V gene are SNHLY and FYNNEI. The CDR3 totals 15 residues. V was cut by 4 bases and J by 3 bases, with 12 bases left in between. The CDR3 nucleotides are TGTGCCAGCAGTGTCGAACGGGCGTCTAATGAAAAACTGTTTTTT. It yields the protein CASSVERASNEKLFF.

The rearrangement uses TRBV7-8 and TRBJ2-2, with D hard to call. Per germline, CDR1 SGHVS and CDR2 FQNEAQ. This CDR3 region has 17 residues. V was shortened by 0 bases and J by 5 bases, with 16 bases between the two germline ends. CDR3 sequence (DNA): TGTGCCAGCAGCTTAGCGCAAGGCGAGACTCGGACCGGGGAGCTGTTTTTT. It encodes CASSLAQGETRTGELFF.

This chain uses TRBV6-5 with TRBJ1-2; D is unresolved. Germline-derived CDR1 and CDR2 are MNHEY and SVGAGI. V lost 6 bases to trimming and J lost 1 base, with 9 bases between them. CDR3 size: 13 residues. CDR3 in amino acids: CASRMTYNYGYTF. The CDR3 DNA follows: TGTGCCAGCAGAATGACATATAACTATGGCTACACCTTC.

The CDR3 DNA sequence: TGTGCCAGCCGGATAGCTAACTATGGCTACACCTTC. Translated, it gives CASRIANYGYTF. This chain joins TRBV19 and TRBJ1-2; no clear D gene. Germline loops: CDR1 LNHDA, CDR2 SQIVND (reference sequence). The CDR3 sequence is 12 residues long. V lost 9 bases to trimming and J lost 0 bases, with 8 bases between them.